The 3 T cell receptor beta chains below were found in one sample sequenced in a study of blood T cells in healthy people across ages. Together with a sample-barcoded 5' primer, a J-beta primer mix was included in a second PCR lasting about 7 to 12 cycles. MiXCR, run by TCRdb on the 5' RACE reads, gives a single entry per CDR3 protein. The sample consists of 720,000 or so distinct CDR3 sequences, 40% to 45% of them appearing once. Sequencing was done on a sample of blood. The receptors originated from a man aged 80 or over in good health.

The chain recombines TRBV7-3 with TRBJ2-1; D call uncertain. Germline loops: CDR1 SGHTA, CDR2 FQGTGA. The CDR3 runs 16 residues. V shed 3 bases and J shed 7 bases, with 19 bases lying between them. CDR3 sequence: CASSLGSFSSGNEQFF. The CDR3 DNA is TGTGCCAGCAGCTTGGGTAGCTTTAGCTCGGGTAATGAGCAGTTCTTC.

This clonotype occurred a few times. This rearrangement joins TRBV6-2 or TRBV6-3 to TRBJ2-1; no firm D call. There are 11 residues in the CDR3. The germline gives CDR1 MNHEY, CDR2 SVGEGT. V was cut by 6 bases and J by 12 bases, with 12 bases left in between. In DNA, the CDR3 is TGTGCCAGCAGAACCAATAGCAGGCAGTTCTTC. Translation gives CASRTNSRQFF.

J is TRBJ2-7 and V is TRBV27; 11 nucleotides align to TRBD1. Per the germline V gene, CDR1 is MNHEY and CDR2 is SMNVEV (reference sequence). V was clipped by 5 bases and J by 7 bases; unmatched bases: 16. This CDR3 has 17 amino acids. CDR3 nucleotide sequence: TGTGCCAGCAGTCACACGGGACAGGGGGGAGAACGCAATGAGCAGTACTTC. Protein: CASSHTGQGGERNEQYF.